This T cell receptor beta chain comes out of a study of T cell clonotyping in hematopoietic cell transplantation. Recipient blood drawn about 28 days pretransplant and days 30, 100, 180 after. The table came from immunoSEQ multiplex PCR; TCRdb's copy has only in-frame clones and leaves some out. This sample has several thousand clones, with over 75% found just once. Germline values: CDR1 MNHEY, CDR2 SVGAGI. The V end was cut by 2 bases, the J end by 7 bases, with 6 bases between. The CDR3 sequence is 12 residues long. The chain links TRBV6-5 to TRBJ2-1; D not resolved. This clonotype originated in a female patient aged 50 to 60 who had an allogeneic stem cell transplant from a related donor, so the T cells may come from the graft donor. Some clones in this sample may be carry-over from other donors' samples. This specimen was peripheral blood mononuclear cells, taken 180 days after allogeneic stem cell transplant. The CDR3 DNA follows: TGTGCCAGCAGTTACGGGATAAATGAGCAGTTCTTC. Its translation is CASSYGINEQFF.